What follows are 10 T cell receptor beta chains derived from one specimen sequenced in a study of blood T cell repertoires in COVID-19. The assay was immunoSEQ multiplex PCR, and TCRdb's table has in-frame clones only and misses some. The table has nearly 250,000 clones, about 89% seen once. The sequenced material came from peripheral blood. The source of these receptors is a woman in her sixties who had recovered from COVID-19.

The chain couples TRBV23-1 to TRBJ1-6; the match to TRBD1 covers 11 bases. TRBV23-1 belongs to the ORF category, with a function that is uncertain. Trimming removed 3 bases from V and 7 bases from J; junction bases left unmatched: 8. The length of the CDR3 is 17 residues. CDR3 residues: CASSQEGQGGTNSPLHF. CDR3 bases: TGCGCCAGCAGTCAGGAGGGACAGGGGGGCACCAATTCACCCCTCCACTTT.

The chain is built from TRBV9 and TRBJ1-1; 10 bases are shared with TRBD1. CDR1 is SGDLS, CDR2 YYNGEE, per germline. This CDR3 spans 16 amino acids. The V gene end was trimmed by 4 bases and the J gene end by 3 bases; junction bases not matched to a gene: 9. The CDR3 DNA sequence: TGTGCCAGCAGCAGACGGACAGGGGGAGATGACACTGAAGCTTTCTTT. It specifies CASSRRTGGDDTEAFF.

The chain joins TRBV9 to TRBJ1-6, with 7 bases matching TRBD1. V shed 0 bases, J shed 9 bases, and the junction held 9 bases outside the gene matches. The CDR3 spans 16 residues. Germline V lookup: CDR1 SGDLS, CDR2 YYNGEE. The DNA for the CDR3 is TGTGCCAGCAGCGTAGATGGAGACAGGGTTGGTTCACCCCTCCACTTT. Protein product: CASSVDGDRVGSPLHF.

The genes are TRBV2 and TRBJ2-7; D may be TRBD1 (6 bases). V was shortened by 8 bases and J by 3 bases, with 11 bases between the two germline ends. CDR1 SNHLY and CDR2 FYNNEI come from the germline V gene. The length of the CDR3 is 12 residues. The CDR3 sequence: CASSARGYEQYF. For the CDR3, the DNA is TGTGCCAGCTCGGCCAGGGGCTACGAGCAGTACTTC.

The rearrangement links TRBV12-3 or TRBV12-4 to TRBJ2-2; D perhaps matches TRBD2 (5 bases). There are 13 residues in the CDR3. V was cut by 3 bases and J by 5 bases, with 7 bases left in between. The CDR3 DNA sequence: TGTGCCAGCAGTTTGGAGGTGACCGGGGAGCTGTTTTTT. Its protein is CASSLEVTGELFF.

This clone turned up a few times. This chain connects TRBV5-4 to TRBJ2-3, with D maybe TRBD1 (6 bases). The CDR3 covers 14 residues. Deletions cut 4 bases from V and 0 bases from J, with 9 bases between. Germline V gene data show CDR1 as SGHNT and CDR2 as YYREEE (reference sequence). CDR3 sequence: CASSNGQSTDTQYF. DNA of the CDR3: TGTGCCAGCAGCAACGGACAGAGCACAGATACGCAGTATTTT.

There are many counts of this clone. The chain employs TRBV9 and TRBJ1-5; D perhaps matches TRBD1 (6 bases). V was clipped by 3 bases and J by 9 bases, with 13 bases between them. CDR3 length: 13 residues. Germline V gene data show CDR1 as SGDLS and CDR2 as YYNGEE. The CDR3 DNA reads TGTGCCAGCAGCGAAACAGGGCGGTTGCCCCAGCATTTT. This codes for CASSETGRLPQHF.

The chain combines TRBV19 with TRBJ1-1; D is unresolved. This CDR3 region has 14 residues. Germline V gene data show CDR1 as LNHDA and CDR2 as SQIVND (reference sequence). V lost 3 bases and J lost 5, with 13 bases in between. In DNA form, the CDR3 reads TGTGCCAGTAGTATCCTTCTCGCGGAGACTGAAGCTTTCTTT. Translating it yields CASSILLAETEAFF.

The chain couples TRBV28 to TRBJ2-7; 8 bases fit TRBD1. Germline V CDR1 and CDR2: MDHEN, SYDVKM. V lost 5 bases to trimming and J lost 3 bases; unmatched junction nucleotides: 9. The CDR3 is 15 residues long. CDR3 DNA sequence: TGTGCCAGCAGTCTCCGGACAGGGATTTACTACGAGCAGTACTTC. It specifies CASSLRTGIYYEQYF.

The rearrangement uses TRBV19 and TRBJ2-7, with D possibly matching TRBD2 (7 bases). Between the trimmed V and J ends, which lost 5 bases and 4 bases, there was a span of 15 bases. This CDR3 region has 14 residues. Germline values: CDR1 LNHDA, CDR2 SQIVND (reference sequence). CDR3 DNA: TGTGCCAGTAGTTCGGTAGGGGGGGGTTACGAGCAGTACTTC. It translates to CASSSVGGGYEQYF.